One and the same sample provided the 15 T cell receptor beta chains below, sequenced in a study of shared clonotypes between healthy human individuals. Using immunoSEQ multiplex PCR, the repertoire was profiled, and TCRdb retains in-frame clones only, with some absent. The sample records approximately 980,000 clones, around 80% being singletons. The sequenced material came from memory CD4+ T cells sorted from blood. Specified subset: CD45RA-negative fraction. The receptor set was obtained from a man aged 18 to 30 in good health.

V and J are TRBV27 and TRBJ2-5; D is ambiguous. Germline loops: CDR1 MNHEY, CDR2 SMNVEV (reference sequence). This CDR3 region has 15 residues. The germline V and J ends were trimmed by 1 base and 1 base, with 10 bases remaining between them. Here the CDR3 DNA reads TGTGCCAGCAGTTTATTCCGAAACCCCCAAGAGACCCAGTACTTC. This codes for CASSLFRNPQETQYF.

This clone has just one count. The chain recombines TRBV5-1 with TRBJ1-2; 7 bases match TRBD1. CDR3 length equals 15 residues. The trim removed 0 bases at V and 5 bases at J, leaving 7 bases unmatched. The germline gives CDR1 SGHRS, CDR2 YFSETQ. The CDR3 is CASSLGQGASYGYTF. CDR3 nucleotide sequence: TGCGCCAGCAGCTTGGGACAGGGTGCCTCTTATGGCTACACCTTC. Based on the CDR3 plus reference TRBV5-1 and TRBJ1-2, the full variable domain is KAGVTQTPRYLIKTRGQQVTLSCSPISGHRSVSWYQQTPGQGLQFLFEYFSETQRNKGNFPGRFSGRQFSNSRSEMNVSTLELGDSALYLCASSLGQGASYGYTFGSGTRLTVV.

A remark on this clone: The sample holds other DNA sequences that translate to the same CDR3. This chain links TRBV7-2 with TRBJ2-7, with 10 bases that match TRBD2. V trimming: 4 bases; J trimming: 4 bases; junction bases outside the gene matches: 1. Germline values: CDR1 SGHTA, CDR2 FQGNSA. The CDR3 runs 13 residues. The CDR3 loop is CASSSSGGYEQYF. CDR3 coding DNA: TGTGCCAGCAGCTCTAGCGGGGGTTACGAGCAGTACTTC.

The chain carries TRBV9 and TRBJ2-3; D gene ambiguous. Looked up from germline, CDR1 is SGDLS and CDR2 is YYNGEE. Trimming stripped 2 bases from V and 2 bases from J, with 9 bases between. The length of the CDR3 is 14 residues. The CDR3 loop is CASSVSATTDTQYF. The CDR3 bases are TGTGCCAGCAGCGTGTCAGCCACCACAGATACGCAGTATTTT.

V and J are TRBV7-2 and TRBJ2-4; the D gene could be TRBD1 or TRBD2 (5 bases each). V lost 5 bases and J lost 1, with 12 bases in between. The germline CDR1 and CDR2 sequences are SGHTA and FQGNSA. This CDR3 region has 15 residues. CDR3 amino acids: CASSRGGPAKNIQYF. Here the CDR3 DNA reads TGTGCCAGCAGCCGGGGCGGCCCCGCCAAAAACATTCAGTACTTC.

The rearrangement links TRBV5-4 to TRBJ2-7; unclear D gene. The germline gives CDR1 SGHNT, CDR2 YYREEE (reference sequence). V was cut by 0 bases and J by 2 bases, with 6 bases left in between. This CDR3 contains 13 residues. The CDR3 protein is CASSLDTPYEQYF. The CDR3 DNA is TGTGCCAGCAGCTTGGATACCCCCTACGAGCAGTACTTC. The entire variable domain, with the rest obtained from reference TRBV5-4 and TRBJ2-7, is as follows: ETGVTQSPTHLIKTRGQQVTLRCSSQSGHNTVSWYQQALGQGPQFIFQYYREEENGRGNFPPRFSGLQFPNYSSELNVNALELDDSALYLCASSLDTPYEQYFGPGTRLTVT.

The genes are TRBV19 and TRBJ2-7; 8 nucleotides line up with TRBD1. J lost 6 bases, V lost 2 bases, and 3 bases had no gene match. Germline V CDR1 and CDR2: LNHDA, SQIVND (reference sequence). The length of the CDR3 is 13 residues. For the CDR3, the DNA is TGTGCCAGTAGTATACAGGGGGCGGGCGAGCAGTACTTC. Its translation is CASSIQGAGEQYF.

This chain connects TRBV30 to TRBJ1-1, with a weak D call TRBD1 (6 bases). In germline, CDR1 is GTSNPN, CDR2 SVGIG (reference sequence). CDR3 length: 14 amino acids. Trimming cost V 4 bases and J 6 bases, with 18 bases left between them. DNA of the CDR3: TGTGCCTGGACGCGGACAGTCAGTGGACCTGAAGCTTTCTTT. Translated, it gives CAWTRTVSGPEAFF.

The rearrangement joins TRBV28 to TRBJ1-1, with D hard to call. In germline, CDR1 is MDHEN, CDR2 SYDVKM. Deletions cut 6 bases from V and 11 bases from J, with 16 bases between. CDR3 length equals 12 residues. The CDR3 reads CASRPVGRVAFF. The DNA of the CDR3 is TGTGCCAGCAGGCCCGTGGGGAGGGTGGCTTTCTTT.

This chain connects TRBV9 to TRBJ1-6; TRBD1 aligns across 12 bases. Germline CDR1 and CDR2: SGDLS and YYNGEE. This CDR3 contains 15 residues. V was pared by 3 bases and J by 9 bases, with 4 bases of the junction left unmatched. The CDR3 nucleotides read TGTGCCAGCAGCGCCAGGGACAGGGGGCGTTCACCCCTCCACTTT. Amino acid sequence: CASSARDRGRSPLHF.

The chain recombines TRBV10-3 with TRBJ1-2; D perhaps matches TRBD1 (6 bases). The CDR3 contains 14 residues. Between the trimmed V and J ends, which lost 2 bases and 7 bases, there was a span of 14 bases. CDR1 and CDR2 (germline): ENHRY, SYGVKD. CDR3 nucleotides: TGTGCCATCAGTGAGCCACAGGGTTCGGCTGGCTACACCTTC. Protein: CAISEPQGSAGYTF.

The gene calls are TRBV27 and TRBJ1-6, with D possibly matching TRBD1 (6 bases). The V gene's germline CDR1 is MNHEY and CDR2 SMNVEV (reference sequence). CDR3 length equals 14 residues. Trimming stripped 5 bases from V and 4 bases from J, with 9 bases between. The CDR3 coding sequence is TGTGCCAGCAGTCGAGGGGGATATAATTCACCCCTCCACTTT. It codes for CASSRGGYNSPLHF.

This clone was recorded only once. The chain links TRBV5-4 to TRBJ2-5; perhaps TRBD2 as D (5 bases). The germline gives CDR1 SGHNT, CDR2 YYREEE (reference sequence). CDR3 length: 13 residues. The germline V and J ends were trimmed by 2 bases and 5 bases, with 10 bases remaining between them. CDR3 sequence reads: CASSLFGKETQYF. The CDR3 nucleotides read TGTGCCAGCAGCTTATTCGGGAAGGAGACCCAGTACTTC.

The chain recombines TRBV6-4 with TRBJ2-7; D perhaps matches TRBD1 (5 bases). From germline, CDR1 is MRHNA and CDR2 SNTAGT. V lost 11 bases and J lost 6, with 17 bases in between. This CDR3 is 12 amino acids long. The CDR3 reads CAGRQTLREQYF. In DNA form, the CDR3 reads TGTGCCGGTAGACAGACGCTACGCGAGCAGTACTTC.

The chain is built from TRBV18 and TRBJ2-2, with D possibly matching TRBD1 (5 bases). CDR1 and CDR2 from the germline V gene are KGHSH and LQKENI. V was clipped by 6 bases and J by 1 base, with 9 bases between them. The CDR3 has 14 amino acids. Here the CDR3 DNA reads TGTGCCAGCTCCGCAGGGAAGAACACCGGGGAGCTGTTTTTT. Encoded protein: CASSAGKNTGELFF.